The 18 T cell receptor beta chains listed next were all sequenced from one sample in a study of Ad26.COV2.S vaccination and SARS-CoV-2 variants. Generated by immunoSEQ multiplex PCR, the TCRdb table keeps only in-frame clones and is missing some. The sample shows about 280,000 clones, approximately 89% of them seen only once. Treatment in this sample: around 19 received Ad26.COV2.S at low or high dose, single or two shots; five or six received placebo; per-sample allocation not given. Samples came from day 63 after the first vaccine or placebo injection. The sequencing here drew on peripheral blood, taken in a trial of Ad26.COV2.S vaccine versus placebo. These receptors were obtained from a person aged 18-65 years who received the Ad26.COV2.S COVID-19 vaccine or a placebo.

The J gene is TRBJ2-3, the V gene TRBV7-2, with 11 nucleotides matching TRBD2. The V and J ends lost 4 bases and 1 base, in that order; junction bases with no gene match: 10. Per the germline V gene, CDR1 is SGHTA and CDR2 is FQGNSA. The length of the CDR3 is 18 residues. For the CDR3, the DNA is TGTGCCAGCAGCTACCTCTCGACTAGCGGGGTAGGCACAGATACGCAGTATTTT. This translates into CASSYLSTSGVGTDTQYF.

V usage is TRBV28 and J usage is TRBJ2-7, with TRBD1 matching 8 bases. Germline V lookup: CDR1 MDHEN, CDR2 SYDVKM. The length of the CDR3 is 13 residues. With V trimmed by 7 bases and J by 4 bases, 6 bases remained unmatched. CDR3 sequence: CASTSGGAYEQYF. The CDR3 DNA sequence: TGTGCCAGCACGTCAGGGGGCGCATACGAGCAGTACTTC.

The chain links TRBV5-5 to TRBJ1-1; TRBD1 aligns across 7 bases. CDR3 length: 16 amino acids. Germline V gene lookup returns CDR1 SGHKS and CDR2 YYEKEE (reference sequence). V dropped 9 bases and J dropped 1; count of bases not matched to a gene: 15. DNA for the CDR3: TGTGCCACCCCTAGTCCGGACAGGAGCCGGAACACTGAAGCTTTCTTT. Translated, it gives CATPSPDRSRNTEAFF.

The chain uses TRBV7-3 and TRBJ2-1, with 7 bases that match TRBD1. J gave up 3 bases and V 3 bases, and 5 bases lay outside the gene matches. The CDR3 has 15 amino acids. Germline CDR1 and CDR2: SGHTA and FQGTGA. CDR3 DNA: TGTGCCAGCAGCTTGCGGACAGGCAGCTACAATGAGCAGTTCTTC. It yields the protein CASSLRTGSYNEQFF.

This chain links TRBV25-1 with TRBJ1-6, with a tentative D call TRBD1 (5 bases). The germline V gene encodes CDR1 MGHDK and CDR2 SYGVNS. The CDR3 runs to 14 residues. Trimming stripped 5 bases from V and 7 bases from J, with 12 bases between. CDR3 amino acids: CASSIGGWNSPLHF. CDR3 nucleotide sequence: TGTGCCAGCAGTATTGGGGGTTGGAATTCACCCCTCCACTTT.

This chain links TRBV2 with TRBJ1-1, with a tentative D call TRBD1 (6 bases). Trimming took 2 bases from V and 0 from J, leaving 13 bases between them. Germline V gene lookup returns CDR1 SNHLY and CDR2 FYNNEI. The CDR3 contains 16 residues. This CDR3 reads CASSESPGTMNTEAFF. The CDR3 DNA is TGTGCCAGCAGTGAAAGCCCAGGGACAATGAACACTGAAGCTTTCTTT.

This clone appeared once. This sequence joins TRBV5-1 and TRBJ1-6; D not certain. CDR3 length equals 15 residues. CDR1 and CDR2 from the germline V gene are SGHRS and YFSETQ. V was clipped by 0 bases and J by 10 bases, with 14 bases between them. CDR3 protein: CASSLAYKDLSPLHF. In DNA form, the CDR3 reads TGCGCCAGCAGCTTGGCTTACAAGGACTTGTCACCCCTCCACTTT.

The chain is built from TRBV28 and TRBJ2-1, with TRBD1 as a possible D gene (6 bases). Trimming took 5 bases from V and 6 from J, leaving 8 bases between them. The germline V gene encodes CDR1 MDHEN and CDR2 SYDVKM. The CDR3 runs to 12 residues. In nucleotides, the CDR3 is TGTGCCAGCAGTCGGGACACCAATGAGCAGTTCTTC. This gives the protein CASSRDTNEQFF.

This clone came up once. The chain combines TRBV20-1 with TRBJ1-2; 10 bases agree with TRBD1. CDR1 is DFQATT, CDR2 SNEGSKA, per germline (reference sequence). The CDR3 covers 13 residues. With 3 bases clipped from V and 8 bases from J, the junction kept 6 bases outside the gene matches. The CDR3 sequence: CSASGTGENGYTF. Here the CDR3 DNA reads TGCAGTGCTAGTGGGACAGGGGAGAACGGCTACACCTTC.

A few counts support this clone. The chain recombines TRBV12-5 with TRBJ2-7, with D perhaps TRBD1 (5 bases). The CDR3 has 14 amino acids. Germline V gene data show CDR1 as LGHNT and CDR2 as FRNRAP. The germline V and J ends were trimmed by 7 bases and 2 bases, with 15 bases remaining between them. The CDR3 nucleotides read TGTGCTAGTGCCGACGACAGAATTCCCTACGAGCAGTACTTC. This gives the protein CASADDRIPYEQYF.

This clone has a handful of counts. V usage is TRBV29-1 and J usage is TRBJ1-3, with TRBD1 matching over 7 bases. Germline V gives CDR1 SQVTM, CDR2 ANQGSEA. J lost 0 bases, V lost 7 bases, and 12 bases had no gene match. CDR3 length equals 16 residues. CDR3 region: CSAKGWDSFSGNTIYF. For the CDR3, the DNA is TGCAGCGCAAAAGGCTGGGACAGCTTCTCTGGAAACACCATATATTTT.

The rearrangement joins TRBV5-1 to TRBJ1-2, with D possibly being TRBD1 (5 bases). The ends were cut back, 3 bases at V and 5 bases at J, with 20 bases in the middle. CDR1 is SGHRS, CDR2 YFSETQ, per germline. The CDR3 length is 16 residues. The CDR3 loop reads CASSSTGLTTRYGYTF. Here the CDR3 DNA reads TGCGCCAGCAGCTCCACGGGACTCACGACGAGGTATGGCTACACCTTC. Using reference TRBV5-1 and TRBJ1-2 for the parts outside the CDR3, the full variable domain is KAGVTQTPRYLIKTRGQQVTLSCSPISGHRSVSWYQQTPGQGLQFLFEYFSETQRNKGNFPGRFSGRQFSNSRSEMNVSTLELGDSALYLCASSSTGLTTRYGYTFGSGTRLTVV.

V and J are TRBV5-1 and TRBJ2-1; D may be TRBD2 (5 bases). The length of the CDR3 is 14 residues. Germline V CDR1 and CDR2: SGHRS, YFSETQ. V was shortened by 0 bases and J by 4 bases, with 8 bases between the two germline ends. The CDR3 region is CASSLGADYNEQFF. DNA of the CDR3: TGCGCCAGCAGCTTGGGAGCGGATTACAATGAGCAGTTCTTC.

The DNA for the CDR3 is TGTGCCAGCAGCTTGGGGCCACCGTGGGGAAACACCATATATTTT. Translated: CASSLGPPWGNTIYF. The chain recombines TRBV5-5 with TRBJ1-3; no clear D gene. V lost 0 bases to trimming and J lost 4 bases, with 11 bases between them. CDR3 size: 15 residues. The germline V gene has CDR1 SGHKS and CDR2 YYEKEE (reference sequence).

The chain employs TRBV29-1 and TRBJ2-7; D may match TRBD1 or TRBD2 (5 bases each). The germline CDR1 and CDR2 sequences are SQVTM and ANQGSEA. V shed 7 bases and J shed 6 bases, with 22 bases lying between them. CDR3 size: 14 residues. Here the CDR3 DNA reads TGCAGCGCCAGAGCCGGGACGGGCAATCTCGAGCAGTACTTC. This codes for CSARAGTGNLEQYF.

J is TRBJ2-5 and V is TRBV9; unclear D gene. V was trimmed by 0 bases and J by 3 bases, leaving 0 bases between them. From germline, CDR1 is SGDLS and CDR2 YYNGEE. The CDR3 totals 11 residues. CDR3: CASSVEETQYF. The CDR3 DNA is TGTGCCAGCAGCGTAGAAGAGACCCAGTACTTC.

The chain employs TRBV7-6 and TRBJ2-3, with D possibly TRBD2 on 5 matching bases. Germline V gene data show CDR1 as SGHVS and CDR2 as FNYEAQ. The CDR3 sequence is 16 residues long. V gave up 5 bases and J gave up 0 bases, with 15 bases separating them. In DNA, the CDR3 is TGTGCCAGCAGCCCGCTCGGGGATACTAGCACAGATACGCAGTATTTT. Translated, it gives CASSPLGDTSTDTQYF.

V and J are TRBV11-2 and TRBJ2-1; 8 nucleotides align to TRBD2. The CDR3 totals 16 residues. Trimming cost V 3 bases and J 4 bases; bases outside gene matches: 8. Germline CDR1 is SGHAT and CDR2 is FQNNGV. The CDR3 protein is CASSLMAGGKYNEQFF. For the CDR3, the DNA is TGTGCCAGCAGCTTGATGGCGGGGGGCAAATACAATGAGCAGTTCTTC. Full variable domain (remainder filled in from reference TRBV11-2 and TRBJ2-1): EAGVAQSPRYKIIEKRQSVAFWCNPISGHATLYWYQQILGQGPKLLIQFQNNGVVDDSQLPKDRFSAERLKGVDSTLKIQPAKLEDSAVYLCASSLMAGGKYNEQFFGPGTRLTVL.